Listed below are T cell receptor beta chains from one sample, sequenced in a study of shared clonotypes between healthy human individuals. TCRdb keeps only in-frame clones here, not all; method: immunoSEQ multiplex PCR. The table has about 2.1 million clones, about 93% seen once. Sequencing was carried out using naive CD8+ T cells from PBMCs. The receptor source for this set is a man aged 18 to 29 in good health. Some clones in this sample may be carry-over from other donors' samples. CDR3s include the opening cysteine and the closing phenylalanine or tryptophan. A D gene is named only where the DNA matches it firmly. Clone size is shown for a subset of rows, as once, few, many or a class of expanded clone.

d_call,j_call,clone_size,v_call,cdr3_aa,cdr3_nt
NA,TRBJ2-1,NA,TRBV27,CASSEIGINEQFF,TGTGCCAGCAGCGAAATAGGGATCAATGAGCAGTTCTTC
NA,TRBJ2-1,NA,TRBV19,CASRGPIADSYNEQFF,TGTGCCAGTAGGGGCCCGATAGCGGACTCCTACAATGAGCAGTTCTTC
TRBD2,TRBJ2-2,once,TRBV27,CASSSRDGLAGGAGELFF,TGTGCCAGCAGTTCCCGCGATGGACTAGCGGGAGGGGCCGGGGAGCTGTTTTTT
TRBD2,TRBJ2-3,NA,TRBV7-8,CASSLARGTSGSTDTQYF,TGTGCCAGCAGCTTAGCGCGGGGGACTAGCGGGAGCACAGATACGCAGTATTTT
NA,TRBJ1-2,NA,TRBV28,CASSFTGNYGYTF,TGTGCCAGCAGTTTTACCGGAAACTATGGCTACACCTTC
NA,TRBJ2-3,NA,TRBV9,CASTRWVAGTDTQYF,TGTGCCAGCACCCGCTGGGTGGCCGGCACAGATACGCAGTATTTT
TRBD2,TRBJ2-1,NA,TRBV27,CASSLSLAGYNEQFF,TGTGCCAGCAGTTTATCACTAGCGGGCTACAATGAGCAGTTCTTC
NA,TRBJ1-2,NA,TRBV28,CASSSNREDGYTF,TGTGCCAGCAGTAGTAACAGGGAGGATGGCTACACCTTC
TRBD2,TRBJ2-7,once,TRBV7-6,CASSFSGRVYEQYF,TGTGCCAGCAGCTTCAGCGGGAGGGTTTACGAGCAGTACTTC
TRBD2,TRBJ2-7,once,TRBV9,CASSHTSGRLNEQYF,TGTGCCAGCAGCCACACTAGCGGGAGGCTCAACGAGCAGTACTTC
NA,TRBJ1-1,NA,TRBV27,CASRASQGEDTEAFF,TGTGCCAGCAGGGCCTCCCAGGGTGAGGACACTGAAGCTTTCTTT
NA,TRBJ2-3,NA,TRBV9,CASSGGGADTQYF,TGTGCCAGCAGCGGCGGGGGCGCAGATACGCAGTATTTT
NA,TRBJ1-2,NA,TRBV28,CASSLSRQNYGYTF,TGTGCCAGCAGTTTATCGAGGCAAAACTATGGCTACACCTTC
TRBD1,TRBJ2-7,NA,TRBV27,CASSLKWGTGQEQYF,TGTGCCAGCAGTTTGAAATGGGGGACAGGGCAGGAGCAGTACTTC
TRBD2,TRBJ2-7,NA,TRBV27,CASSPSRGEWSNEQYF,TGTGCCAGCAGTCCTTCCCGGGGGGAGTGGTCTAACGAGCAGTACTTC
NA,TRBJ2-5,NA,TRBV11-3,CASSLTGDQETQYF,TGTGCCAGCAGCTTAACCGGGGATCAAGAGACCCAGTACTTC
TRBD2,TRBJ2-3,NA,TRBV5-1,CASSLQTSGVLDTQYF,TGCGCCAGCAGCCTCCAGACTAGCGGGGTCCTAGATACGCAGTATTTT
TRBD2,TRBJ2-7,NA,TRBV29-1,CSVGPGASGRAREQYF,TGCAGCGTTGGGCCTGGGGCTAGCGGGAGGGCCCGAGAGCAGTACTTC
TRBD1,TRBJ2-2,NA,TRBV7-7,CASSPRQGLTGELFF,TGTGCCAGCAGCCCGAGACAGGGCCTCACCGGGGAGCTGTTTTTT
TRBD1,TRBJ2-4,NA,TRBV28,CASSSGTELAKNIQYF,TGTGCCAGCAGTTCCGGGACAGAACTAGCCAAAAACATTCAGTACTTC
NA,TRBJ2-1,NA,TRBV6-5,CASRQQGFGNNEQFF,TGTGCCAGCAGACAACAGGGCTTCGGCAACAATGAGCAGTTCTTC
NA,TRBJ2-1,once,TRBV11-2,CASSLRGWQFF,TGTGCCAGCAGCTTAAGGGGTTGGCAGTTCTTC
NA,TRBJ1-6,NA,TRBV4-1,CASSQGSAAGLSPLHF,TGCGCCAGCAGCCAAGGGTCTGCTGCGGGATTGTCACCCCTCCACTTT
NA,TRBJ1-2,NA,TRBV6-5,CASSYSAGVGGYTF,TGTGCCAGCAGTTACTCCGCAGGGGTAGGGGGCTACACCTTC
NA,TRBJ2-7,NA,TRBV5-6,CASSLVSAYEQYF,TGTGCCAGCAGCTTGGTTTCGGCTTACGAGCAGTACTTC
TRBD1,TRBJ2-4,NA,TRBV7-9,CASSWDRGGNIQYF,TGTGCCAGCAGCTGGGACAGGGGTGGAAACATTCAGTACTTC
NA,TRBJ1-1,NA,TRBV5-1,CASSLANGRELNTEAFF,TGCGCCAGCAGCTTGGCCAATGGTAGGGAACTTAACACTGAAGCTTTCTTT
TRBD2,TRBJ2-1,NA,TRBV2,CASSGLAGWDEQFF,TGTGCCAGCAGCGGACTAGCGGGATGGGATGAGCAGTTCTTC
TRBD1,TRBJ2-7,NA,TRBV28,CASSFLGTGPNPYEQYF,TGTGCCAGCAGTTTTCTAGGGACAGGGCCGAATCCCTACGAGCAGTACTTC
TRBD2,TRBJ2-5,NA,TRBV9,CASSPSTSASRKTQYF,TGTGCCAGCAGCCCCTCAACTAGCGCGAGTCGTAAGACCCAGTACTTC
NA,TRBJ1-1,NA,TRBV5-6,CASSLEEGMNTEAFF,TGTGCCAGCAGCTTGGAGGAGGGAATGAACACTGAAGCTTTCTTT